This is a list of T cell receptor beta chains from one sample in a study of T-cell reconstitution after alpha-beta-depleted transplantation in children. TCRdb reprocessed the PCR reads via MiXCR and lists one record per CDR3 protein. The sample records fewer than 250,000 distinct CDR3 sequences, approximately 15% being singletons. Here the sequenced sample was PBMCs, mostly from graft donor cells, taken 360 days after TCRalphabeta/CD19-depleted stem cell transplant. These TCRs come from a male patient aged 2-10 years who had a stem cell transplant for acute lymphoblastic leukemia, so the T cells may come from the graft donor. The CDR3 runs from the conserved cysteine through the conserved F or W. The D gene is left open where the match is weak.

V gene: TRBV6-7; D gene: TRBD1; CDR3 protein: CTSSSSMTGSSYNSPLHF
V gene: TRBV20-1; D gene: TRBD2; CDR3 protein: CSASGLAGLETQYF
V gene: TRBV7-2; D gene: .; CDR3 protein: CASSLAPGGVSGANVLTF
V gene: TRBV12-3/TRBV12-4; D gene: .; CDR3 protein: CASSPGQPYEQYF
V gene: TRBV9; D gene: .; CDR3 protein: CASSPRDKSYNEQFF
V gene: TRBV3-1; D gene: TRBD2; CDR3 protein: CASSQGTSLRLNEQFF
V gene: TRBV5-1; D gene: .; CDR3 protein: CASKVAESYGYTF
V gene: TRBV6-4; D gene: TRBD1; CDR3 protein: CASRGQAAPAPFSPLHF
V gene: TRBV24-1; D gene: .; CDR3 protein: CATSDDRINEQFF
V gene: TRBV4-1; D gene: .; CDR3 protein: CASSPAGEMDEKLFF
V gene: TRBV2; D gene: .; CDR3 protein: CASSGHYEAFF
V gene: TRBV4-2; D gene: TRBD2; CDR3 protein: CASSQESRAGGPYNEQFF
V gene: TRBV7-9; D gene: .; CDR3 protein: CASSDDSEARNSNQPQHF
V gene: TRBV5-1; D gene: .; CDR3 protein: CASSLGPTGNSYEQYF
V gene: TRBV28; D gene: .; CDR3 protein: CASTRTRLYNEQFF
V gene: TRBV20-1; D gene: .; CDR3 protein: CSARGTTALNSPLHF
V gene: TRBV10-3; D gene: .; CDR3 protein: CAISEDLVVYEQYF
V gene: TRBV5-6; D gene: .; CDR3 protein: CASSLWTPGLENIQYF
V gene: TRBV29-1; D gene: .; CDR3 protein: CSAQHTASAMNTEAFF
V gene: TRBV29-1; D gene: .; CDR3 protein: CSVATRGRDTQYF
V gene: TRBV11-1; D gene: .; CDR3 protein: CASSGGNPQGPSSTDTQYF
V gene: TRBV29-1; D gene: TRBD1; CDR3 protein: CSGRDRAWKGTEAFF
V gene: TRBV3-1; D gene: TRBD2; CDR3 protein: CASSRTSGGWKETQYF
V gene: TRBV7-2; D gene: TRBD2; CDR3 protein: CASSRTSGGSGETQYF
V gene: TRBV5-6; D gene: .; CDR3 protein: CASGLTGTYNEQFF
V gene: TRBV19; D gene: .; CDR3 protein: CASSIKGTNTEAFF
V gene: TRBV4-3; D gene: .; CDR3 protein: CASSLDKYNEQFF
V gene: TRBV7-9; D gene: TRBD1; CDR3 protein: CASSSGQAEAFF
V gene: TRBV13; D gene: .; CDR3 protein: CASSLGGPRSDTQYF
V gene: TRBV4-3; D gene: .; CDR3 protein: CASSQGWQETQYF
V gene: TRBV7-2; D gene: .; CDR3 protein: CASSLLSGKFDEQFF
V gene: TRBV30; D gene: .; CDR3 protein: CGALGAEAFF
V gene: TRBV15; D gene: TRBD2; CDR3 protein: CATSRAGTRSESGTDTQYF
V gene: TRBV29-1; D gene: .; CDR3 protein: CSVDVLGSYNEQFF
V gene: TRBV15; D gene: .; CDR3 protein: CATSKRLQGRGEQFF
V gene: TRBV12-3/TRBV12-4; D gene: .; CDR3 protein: CASSFRATNEKLFF
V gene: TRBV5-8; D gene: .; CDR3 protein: CASSWGPGSNYGYTF